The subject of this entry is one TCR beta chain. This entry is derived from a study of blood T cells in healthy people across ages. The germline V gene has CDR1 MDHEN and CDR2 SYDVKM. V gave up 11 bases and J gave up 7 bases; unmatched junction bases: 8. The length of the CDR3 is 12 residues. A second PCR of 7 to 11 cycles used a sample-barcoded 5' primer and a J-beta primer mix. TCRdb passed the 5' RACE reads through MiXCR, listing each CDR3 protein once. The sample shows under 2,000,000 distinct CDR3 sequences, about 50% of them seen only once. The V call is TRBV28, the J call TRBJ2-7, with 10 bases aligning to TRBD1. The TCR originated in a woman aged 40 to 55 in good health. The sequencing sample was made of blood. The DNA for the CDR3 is TGTGCCTCCCAGGACAGGGGGGAAGAGCAGTACTTC. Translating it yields CASQDRGEEQYF.